This T cell receptor beta chain derives from a study of cytomegalovirus exposure and HLA in healthy donors (TCRdb year 2017). Concerning the study at large: In an earlier analysis of 587 of the donors, approximately 260 Gb of sequence data and some 120 million unique TCR beta sequences from 180 million or so T cells were reported. An early release covering 500 to 750 HLA-typed donors comprised about 300 gigabases of sequencing data and roughly 86 million unique TCR sequences. The genetic ancestry cluster associated with self-reported Caucasian donors included about four fifths of the roughly 360 genotyped donors. The study was designed to test whether signatures of past pathogen exposure could be identified by cataloging public T cell receptors. The T cell repertoires of several hundred subjects were profiled by immunosequencing and related to cytomegalovirus serostatus. A separate validation cohort of roughly 120 different subjects was used in addition to the 666-subject first cohort. The study combined high-throughput TCR immunosequencing, statistical association of individual TCRs with disease status, and machine learning to predict cytomegalovirus infection status. A later analysis re-analyzed previously published TCR beta repertoires from 600 to 850 donors and added high-resolution HLA genotyping to study TCR occurrence patterns. In the later analysis, no new phenotypic data were used to find candidate immune exposures; instead, reliance was placed on TCR beta sequences and their occurrence across donors. To decide whether each TCR beta V gene segment behaved as functional or pseudogenic, an earlier analysis of several hundred of the donors relied on high-throughput TCR beta sequencing. Alongside the repertoire data, information on donor age, sex, ethnicity and CMV serostatus was compiled. In a later genetic analysis, genome-wide SNP genotypes for about three fifths of the roughly 670 donors were used, and that subset was treated as a discovery cohort. All discovery cohort repertoires had been generated using a single sequencing platform. HLA typing included class I and class II loci at four-digit resolution. Typing coverage differed by locus: A, B, C, DRB1 and DQB1 were typed in roughly 620-630 donors, DQA1 in roughly 510, DPA1 in roughly 590, and DPB1 in approximately 450. Roughly five DR-DQ haplotypes were handled as single units for association and clustering because linkage in the cohort was strong. On average, about 200,000 unique TCR beta nucleotide sequences were sequenced per donor among 300 to 500 genotyped donors of the cohort, with around 19% of those sequences being non-productive.

Study-wide findings and limitations: Because the 87-base-pair reads could not distinguish some IMGT-functional V segments, including TRBV6-2 and TRBV6-3, those segments were excluded. The earlier analysis of approximately 560 of the donors excluded roughly 17 rarely observed V segments, including chromosome 9 orphons, because counts were too low. A cluster of highly shared sequence variants was judged likely to represent a technical artifact of the sequencing pipeline. The classifier was reported to diagnose cytomegalovirus status with high specificity and sensitivity in both the original and validation cohorts. In a later analysis, some 17,000 TCR beta sequences were associated with specific HLA alleles at a false discovery rate of 0.05. Roughly uniform sequencing depth across donors was assumed in presence/absence analyses, although this assumption may not hold. The only immune exposure information available for the cohort was CMV serostatus. An association between a missense DCLRE1C variant and V-gene and J-gene trimming of TCR beta chains was found in a later genetic analysis and replicated in an independent cohort. In the study, 150 to 200 TCR beta chains were listed as associated with cytomegalovirus. Linkage disequilibrium might explain the correlated functional status among segregating V segments, but an unknown experimental factor could not be ruled out. When HLA alleles, especially DR and DQ, strongly co-occurred, attributing TCR associations to individual alleles was difficult. According to a later analysis, most CMV-associated TCR beta chains appeared to be HLA-restricted, and the HLA associations seemed to be driven largely by CMV exposure. A few of the identified cytomegalovirus-associated TCR beta chains were confirmed in vitro to be specific for cytomegalovirus antigens. A later analysis found that HLA-associated TCR beta chains were more clonally expanded and had lower generation probabilities than equally common non-associated chains. An earlier analysis of approximately 540 of the donors showed that most TCR beta V segments appeared in productive rearrangements either about 87% or about 30% of the time, which broadly matched IMGT annotations. Only TCR beta chains were sequenced in this cohort, and the absence of alpha or paired-chain data limited detectable features. It was suggested by the authors that the approach could potentially be generalized to other disease states and immunological phenotypes. A further reported finding was that TCR beta sequences accurately predicted the HLA-A and HLA-B alleles for most subjects in the first cohort. Compared with the approximately 710-donor mean, donors in an Asian-associated ancestry cluster had fewer N-insertions in productive TCRs, according to a later genetic analysis. Across donors, most TCR sequences were observed very rarely, whereas some public TCRs were present in many individuals. Because some donors lacked HLA typing at each locus, the association tests relied only on the typed subset. In a later analysis, TCR association rates were found to vary across HLA loci, with the most associated TCRs seen for DRB1 alleles and the fewest for HLA-C alleles. A later analysis reported that several top co-occurrence clusters appeared linked to parvovirus B19, influenza, CMV and Epstein-Barr virus.

The library came from the immunoSEQ multiplex PCR assay. For the multiplex PCR, a mixture combining 60 forward primers for TCR Vbeta segments and 13 reverse primers for TCR Jbeta segments was used. The CDR3 region of rearranged TCR beta genes was amplified from genomic DNA by a multiplex PCR assay. The amplified TCR beta libraries were sequenced on the Illumina HiSeq System as 87-base-pair reads. As for the authors' bioinformatics: A later analysis tallied around 87 million unique TCR beta chains across the 610 or so repertoires, and some 10 million of those chains were shared by two or more donors. Raw reads were error-corrected and collapsed into unique sequences by a nearest-neighbor algorithm in which closely related sequences were merged to remove PCR and sequencing errors. Alignment of CDR3 sequences to IMGT reference sequences was used to assign V, D and J gene segments. For a sequence to be retained, a match of at least six nucleotides to both a V gene segment and a J gene segment was required. A rearrangement counted as productive if the CDR3 had no stop codons and remained in frame with V and J, and every other rearrangement counted as non-productive. CDR3 was defined by IMGT convention, running from the second conserved V-encoded cysteine to the conserved J-encoded phenylalanine. The earlier analysis of about 560 of the donors excluded any sequence lacking an unambiguous match to a single V gene segment. An earlier analysis of a few hundred of the donors called V segments functional above 56.7% productive rearrangements and segregating when the between-donor standard deviation exceeded 5%. A statistical classification framework was built for diagnosing cytomegalovirus status from the catalog of TCR beta chain sequences. V and J gene assignment, in a later analysis, came from comparing TCR nucleotide sequences with IMGT/GENE-DB human TR gene sequences. Using the TCRdist pipeline, a later analysis assigned CDR3 sequences along with most-parsimonious VDJ recombination scenarios. In a later analysis, each TCR beta chain was defined by its CDR3 amino acid sequence together with its V-gene family, and reads lacking a unique V-gene family were excluded. To address suspected cross-contamination and a sequencing artifact, a later analysis removed around 590 highly shared, low-generation-probability nucleotide sequences. In a later analysis, a clonal expansion index was calculated for each public chain from normalized within-repertoire ranks of inferred template counts. In a later analysis, generation probabilities were computed using a VDJ recombination model fitted to out-of-frame rearrangements, and the results were checked against IGoR. In a later analysis, hypergeometric tests were used to score TCR-TCR, TCR-HLA and TCR-CMV co-occurrence, with a repertoire-size bias correction applied to TCR pairs. False discovery rates were estimated in a later analysis by permuting HLA or CMV assignments 20 times. In a later analysis, co-occurring TCRs were grouped using DBSCAN, with TCRdist sequence similarity added in when clustering inside HLA-allele-positive subsets. Repertoires with fewer than 30,000 or more than 120,000 public chains were left out of co-occurrence clustering, as were a few repertoires with anomalous nucleotide sharing. TCRdb provides this immuneACCESS table in a form limited to in-frame rearrangements. Some clones are lacking; in checked studies, under half of them reflect an unresolved V gene, and why the rest are absent is not known. That table is the source of V, J and clone size, and D and trimming were worked out from the DNA. Counted in this sample were around 200,000 clones; roughly 79% of them appeared once. The top ten clones comprise roughly 2.1% of the sample.

CDR1 LNHDA and CDR2 SQIVND were looked up in the germline V gene (reference sequence). There are 16 amino acids in the CDR3, from cysteine to phenylalanine inclusive. The kept DNA is CDR3 alone, 48 bases in frame from the first base. V is reduced by 1 base and J by 2 bases, leaving a spacing of 12 bases between them. About this clone itself: The antigen it recognizes is unknown. Nothing much larger sits one base from this clone, and base qualities are not available.

In total, around 600 healthy bone marrow donors made up the cohort. At the time of sampling, all cohort members were nominally healthy, though unrecorded immune exposures were likely present. The donor was CMV seropositive and was included in the group of approximately 310 seropositive cohort members. A peripheral blood sample was collected from each donor, and TCR beta sequencing was performed on peripheral blood mononuclear cells. The Qiagen DNeasy Blood Extraction Kit was used to extract genomic DNA from the blood cell samples. This TCR was sampled from a woman aged 25-40 years in good health and CMV-seropositive. The sequencing sample was made of PBMCs. Rearrangement joined TRBV19 to TRBJ2-1; the D gene is perhaps TRBD1, from 6 matching bases. Here the CDR3 is given as CASSIGGPGPYNEQFF. The DNA is as follows: TGTGCCAGTAGTATAGGGGGGCCGGGTCCCTACAATGAGCAGTTCTTC.